What follows are 26 T cell receptor beta chains derived from one specimen sequenced in a study of blood T cell repertoires in COVID-19. TCRdb keeps only in-frame clones here, not all; method: immunoSEQ multiplex PCR. Of around 230,000 clones listed, over 65% are singletons. Source material: peripheral blood. All receptors derive from a woman in her seventies with active or convalescent COVID-19.

CDR3 loop: CAYVRQVGETQYF. In nucleotides, the CDR3 is TGTGCCTACGTTAGACAGGTCGGTGAGACCCAGTACTTC. The rearrangement uses TRBV30 and TRBJ2-5, with D maybe TRBD1 (6 bases). V was pared by 7 bases and J by 5 bases, with 17 bases between. Looked up from germline, CDR1 is GTSNPN and CDR2 is SVGIG (reference sequence). The CDR3 consists of 13 residues.

V and J are TRBV28 and TRBJ1-2, with D maybe TRBD1 (5 bases). This CDR3 spans 13 amino acids. The germline CDR1 and CDR2 sequences are MDHEN and SYDVKM. The V gene lost 5 bases and the J gene lost 7 bases, with 14 bases spanning the gap. CDR3 nucleotides: TGTGCCAGCAGTCGACTTCAGGGAGGTGGCTACACCTTC. This translates into CASSRLQGGGYTF.

The V call is TRBV11-2, the J call TRBJ2-1, with TRBD2 matching 8 bases. Germline V gene sequence: CDR1 SGHAT, CDR2 FQNNGV. V shed 0 bases, J shed 12 bases, and the junction held 16 bases outside the gene matches. The CDR3 loop spans 17 amino acids. CDR3 region: CASSLDNSGTRRRRQFF. CDR3 DNA sequence: TGTGCCAGCAGCTTAGATAACTCCGGGACTAGGAGGAGGCGGCAGTTCTTC. Looking up the rest from reference TRBV11-2 and TRBJ2-1 gives the full variable domain: EAGVAQSPRYKIIEKRQSVAFWCNPISGHATLYWYQQILGQGPKLLIQFQNNGVVDDSQLPKDRFSAERLKGVDSTLKIQPAKLEDSAVYLCASSLDNSGTRRRRQFFGPGTRLTVL.

In this sample, this clone turned up once. This chain links TRBV5-1 with TRBJ1-4; 7 bases line up with TRBD1. The CDR3 loop spans 13 amino acids. Germline CDR1 is SGHRS and CDR2 is YFSETQ. With 0 bases clipped from V and 7 bases from J, the junction kept 0 bases outside the gene matches. The CDR3 coding sequence is TGCGCCAGCAGCTTGGGACAGGGTGAAAAACTGTTTTTT. This codes for CASSLGQGEKLFF.

The chain joins TRBV3-1 (or the pseudogene TRBV3-2) to TRBJ2-7; a possible D gene is TRBD2 (6 bases). This CDR3 has 13 amino acids. In germline, CDR1 is LGHDT, CDR2 YNNKEL (reference sequence). Trimming removed 0 bases at V and 9 bases at J, with 12 bases between. The CDR3 DNA reads TGTGCCAGCAGCCAAGATAGGAGGGTACCGCAGTACTTC. This gives the protein CASSQDRRVPQYF.

This clone appeared once. The chain employs TRBV27 and TRBJ2-5; 8 bases fit TRBD1. Per germline, CDR1 MNHEY and CDR2 SMNVEV (reference sequence). Trimming cost V 3 bases and J 4 bases; bases outside gene matches: 16. CDR3 length: 18 amino acids. Written as DNA, the CDR3 is TGTGCCAGCAGTTTGCGGCCTTCCCTCCAGGGGGCGGGAGAGACCCAGTACTTC. Its translation: CASSLRPSLQGAGETQYF.

DNA of the CDR3: TGTGCCTGGAGTGTTGGGACTAGCGGGAGAGAAGAGACCCAGTACTTC. Protein: CAWSVGTSGREETQYF. This chain links TRBV30 with TRBJ2-5; 14 nucleotides align to TRBD2. The V segment lost 0 bases and the J segment 3 bases; nucleotides outside the gene matches: 3. Germline assignment: CDR1 GTSNPN and CDR2 SVGIG (reference sequence). The CDR3 extends over 16 amino acids.

V gene TRBV7-2 combines with J gene TRBJ2-5; D not certain. This CDR3 has 13 amino acids. V was pared by 2 bases and J by 5 bases, with 9 bases between. Germline CDR1 and CDR2: SGHTA and FQGNSA. The CDR3 bases are TGTGCCAGCAGCTTATCGAGAGGCGAGACCCAGTACTTC. Translating it yields CASSLSRGETQYF.

V usage is TRBV6-5 and J usage is TRBJ1-5, with 9 nucleotides matching TRBD1. The V segment lost 5 bases and the J segment 5 bases; nucleotides outside the gene matches: 4. CDR3 length equals 14 residues. Per the germline V gene, CDR1 is MNHEY and CDR2 is SVGAGI. CDR3 sequence (DNA): TGTGCCAGCAGTAGCCGGGACAGGGATCAGCCCCAGCATTTT. It is translated as CASSSRDRDQPQHF.

V is TRBV4-1 and J is TRBJ2-5; 7 bases agree with TRBD1. The junction had 2 bases not matched to a gene; V was cut back by 2 bases and J by 2 bases. Germline assignment: CDR1 MGHRA and CDR2 YSYEKL. The CDR3 has 14 residues. CDR3 nucleotide sequence: TGCGCCAGCAGCCAACCGGGACAGCAAGAGACCCAGTACTTC. Protein: CASSQPGQQETQYF.

The genes are TRBV2 and TRBJ1-3; D is unresolved. Trimming pared 8 bases from V and 0 bases from J, leaving 8 bases between. The CDR3 covers 13 residues. Germline values: CDR1 SNHLY, CDR2 FYNNEI. The CDR3 DNA reads TGTGCCAGCGGCCAGATCTCTGGAAACACCATATATTTT. Amino acids: CASGQISGNTIYF. Supplemented by reference TRBV2 and TRBJ1-3, the full variable domain reads EPEVTQTPSHQVTQMGQEVILRCVPISNHLYFYWYRQILGQKVEFLVSFYNNEISEKSEIFDDQFSVERPDGSNFTLKIRSTKLEDSAMYFCASGQISGNTIYFGEGSWLTVV.

This chain connects TRBV11-2 to TRBJ2-2, with D unresolved. The ends were cut back, 6 bases at V and 6 bases at J, with 14 bases in the middle. Germline V CDR1 and CDR2: SGHAT, FQNNGV. This CDR3 spans 14 amino acids. The CDR3 loop reads CASRRSVTAGELFF. CDR3 in DNA: TGTGCCAGCAGACGCAGCGTGACGGCCGGGGAGCTGTTTTTT.

V is TRBV3-1 (or the pseudogene TRBV3-2) and J is TRBJ1-3; 7 bases are a match to TRBD1. The CDR3 spans 15 residues. With V trimmed by 3 bases and J by 0 bases, 2 bases remained unmatched. CDR1 is LGHDT, CDR2 YNNKEL, per germline (reference sequence). The CDR3 here is CASSHPGGSGNTIYF. The CDR3 DNA sequence: TGTGCCAGCAGCCATCCAGGGGGCTCTGGAAACACCATATATTTT.

The CDR3 coding sequence is TGTGCCAGCAGCCAAAGGACTAGTGGTTCCTACGAGCAGTACTTC. It encodes CASSQRTSGSYEQYF. The rearrangement uses TRBV6-2 or TRBV6-3 and TRBJ2-7, with TRBD2 matching over 7 bases. In germline, CDR1 is MNHEY, CDR2 SVGEGT. V dropped 6 bases and J dropped 1; count of bases not matched to a gene: 9. This CDR3 has 15 residues.

About this clone: The sample has other DNA sequences that encode this CDR3 too. V gene TRBV5-4 combines with J gene TRBJ2-7; D ambiguous. CDR1 and CDR2 from the germline V gene are SGHNT and YYREEE (reference sequence). This CDR3 has 11 amino acids. Trimming cost V 2 bases and J 3 bases, with 3 bases left between them. The CDR3 spells CASSFGYEQYF. CDR3 in DNA: TGTGCCAGCAGCTTCGGCTACGAGCAGTACTTC. Looking up the rest from reference TRBV5-4 and TRBJ2-7 gives the full variable domain: ETGVTQSPTHLIKTRGQQVTLRCSSQSGHNTVSWYQQALGQGPQFIFQYYREEENGRGNFPPRFSGLQFPNYSSELNVNALELDDSALYLCASSFGYEQYFGPGTRLTVT.

This clone was observed a handful of times. The V gene is TRBV5-5, the J gene TRBJ2-1, with 9 bases aligning to TRBD1. CDR3 length: 15 residues. V dropped 5 bases and J dropped 1; count of bases not matched to a gene: 4. Germline loops: CDR1 SGHKS, CDR2 YYEKEE (reference sequence). CDR3 sequence reads: CASRPGQGSYNEQFF. The DNA of the CDR3 is TGTGCCAGCAGACCCGGACAGGGGTCCTACAATGAGCAGTTCTTC.

V gene TRBV25-1 combines with J gene TRBJ2-5, with a possible D match to TRBD2 (7 bases). This CDR3 is built from 15 residues. Trimming stripped 6 bases from V and 4 bases from J, with 18 bases between. Per germline, CDR1 MGHDK and CDR2 SYGVNS. The CDR3 coding sequence is TGTGCCAGCAGCCCGTTGGGGGGGCTTGGAGAGACCCAGTACTTC. Translation gives CASSPLGGLGETQYF.

This clone is a singleton in its sample. J is TRBJ1-5 and V is TRBV24-1; D is possibly TRBD1 (6 bases). This CDR3 contains 15 residues. Germline V gene lookup returns CDR1 KGHDR and CDR2 SFDVKD. The ends were cut back, 10 bases at V and 9 bases at J, with 24 bases in the middle. This chain's CDR3 is CATLRGGAPGGPQHF. CDR3 coding DNA: TGTGCCACTCTAAGGGGGGGGGCCCCCGGCGGGCCCCAGCATTTT.

The chain uses TRBV2 and TRBJ1-2; no clear D. The CDR3 totals 12 residues. CDR1 and CDR2 from the germline V gene are SNHLY and FYNNEI. V lost 6 bases and J 11 bases, leaving 16 bases between the germline ends. CDR3 DNA: TGTGCCAGCAGCCAGCGGGCCAGCACTTACACCTTC. Amino acid sequence: CASSQRASTYTF.

In regard to this clone: This specimen includes other DNA sequences encoding the same CDR3. This chain connects TRBV12-3 or TRBV12-4 to TRBJ1-1, with 8 bases matching TRBD1. The CDR3 spans 13 residues. V trimming: 6 bases; J trimming: 3 bases; junction bases outside the gene matches: 3. CDR3 residues: CASSGQGDTEAFF. CDR3 nucleotides: TGTGCCAGCAGCGGACAGGGTGACACTGAAGCTTTCTTT.

The rearrangement links TRBV14 to TRBJ1-1; D is possibly TRBD1 (6 bases). CDR1 and CDR2 (germline): SGHDN, FVKESK. The CDR3 is made up of 14 amino acids. V lost 4 bases to trimming and J lost 7 bases, with 16 bases between them. The CDR3 bases are TGTGCCAGCAGCCGCCAAGGGGGGGGGAATGAAGCTTTCTTT. Translated, it gives CASSRQGGGNEAFF.

On this clone: The junction departs from germline at one end; a sequencing error may be responsible. The V and J genes are TRBV6-5 and TRBJ1-4, with D possibly matching TRBD1 (6 bases). The germline V gene has CDR1 MNHEY and CDR2 SVGAGI. The CDR3 has 15 residues. The CDR3 sequence is CASSHSGTLGEKLFF. The DNA for the CDR3 is TGTGCCAGCAGTCACTCCGGGACACTTGGAGAAAAACTGTTTTTT.

CDR3 loop: CASSSWTTSNYGYTF. The CDR3 nucleotides are TGTGCCAGCAGCTCCTGGACAACATCTAACTATGGCTACACCTTC. V gene TRBV7-9 combines with J gene TRBJ1-2; D might be TRBD1 (5 bases). The CDR3 runs 15 residues. Per germline, CDR1 SEHNR and CDR2 FQNEAQ (reference sequence). V was cut by 4 bases and J by 0 bases, with 12 bases left in between.

This sequence joins TRBV6-5 and TRBJ1-6, with no clear D. Between the trimmed V and J ends, which lost 3 bases and 0 bases, there was a span of 9 bases. Germline V CDR1 and CDR2: MNHEY, SVGAGI. The CDR3 has 16 amino acids. The CDR3 DNA sequence: TGTGCCAGCAGTTATAAAACGAGCTCCTATAATTCACCCCTCCACTTT. Translation gives CASSYKTSSYNSPLHF.

The chain carries TRBV9 and TRBJ2-3, with D tentatively TRBD1 (5 bases). The CDR3 extends over 14 amino acids. Germline V gene lookup returns CDR1 SGDLS and CDR2 YYNGEE. Between the trimmed V and J ends, which lost 3 bases and 2 bases, there was a span of 10 bases. CDR3 DNA sequence: TGTGCCAGCAGCGCTGCAGGGTTCACAGATACGCAGTATTTT. This encodes CASSAAGFTDTQYF.

The chain carries TRBV5-5 and TRBJ2-7; TRBD1 aligns across 7 bases. From germline, CDR1 is SGHKS and CDR2 YYEKEE (reference sequence). V was pared by 4 bases and J by 3 bases, with 4 bases of the junction left unmatched. The CDR3 length is 13 residues. The CDR3 DNA is TGTGCCAGCAGCCCCGGACAGGACTACGAGCAGTACTTC. This translates into CASSPGQDYEQYF.